This paragraph reports one T cell receptor beta chain. Its antigen is not known. The data were taken from a study of glioma-infiltrating T cells. General observations from the study: Only very few CDR3 sequences appeared in both tissue and blood. Above-expected tissue-blood divergence occurred in all gliomas, most in low-grade ones.

Using RNA template, CDR3s of TCR alpha and beta were amplified with iRepertoire arm-PCR. One-step reverse transcription and amplification started from about 100-400 ng of tissue mRNA or PBMC total RNA. TCRdb itself ran the multiplex PCR reads through MiXCR, one entry per CDR3 protein. The sample holds about 140,000 distinct CDR3 sequences, roughly 43% seen once. The CDR3 consists of 15 residues. V gave up 5 bases and J gave up 9 bases; unmatched junction bases: 18. Germline CDR1 DFQATT, CDR2 SNEGSKA (reference sequence). Sequenced material: glioma tissue, nonneoplastic brain tissue, or PBMCs (not recorded which). The TCR sequence derives from a human donor with low-grade glioma or glioblastoma, undergoing nonglioma brain surgery, or in good health (not recorded which). V usage is TRBV20-1 and J usage is TRBJ2-5; 7 bases align to TRBD2. CDR3 in DNA: TGCAGTGCTGACTTCTGGGACGCCCCTCGGGGGGCCCAGTACTTC. It translates to CSADFWDAPRGAQYF.